This T cell receptor beta chain was captured in a study of blood T cell repertoires in COVID-19. The overall study: Donors in the United States, Italy and Spain gave samples during acute or convalescent COVID-19. Sample material is recorded as cDNA or gDNA derived from T cells, B-cell-depleted T cells, or PBMCs.

Original processing notes: Amplification from reference gene primers served as the basis for estimated nucleated cell counts. Only in-frame clones appear in the TCRdb table, and some are missing; sequencing was by immunoSEQ multiplex PCR. D and trimming come from the DNA, and the V and J calls and clone size come from that table. Seen here are under 140,000 clones, almost 80% observed once, and the top ten hold 16%. The CDR3 extends over 19 amino acids. This chain uses TRBV21-1 with TRBJ2-7; the table's D call of TRBD2 was not tested on the DNA. TRBV21-1 is annotated as a pseudogene. The TCR was taken from a woman aged 80 or over with active or convalescent COVID-19. Sequencing was performed on peripheral blood. This chain's CDR3 is CASSTRGGLAGRTLYEQYF. In DNA, the CDR3 is TGTGCCAGCAGCACCCGAGGGGGACTAGCGGGTCGTACCCTATACGAGCAGTACTTC.